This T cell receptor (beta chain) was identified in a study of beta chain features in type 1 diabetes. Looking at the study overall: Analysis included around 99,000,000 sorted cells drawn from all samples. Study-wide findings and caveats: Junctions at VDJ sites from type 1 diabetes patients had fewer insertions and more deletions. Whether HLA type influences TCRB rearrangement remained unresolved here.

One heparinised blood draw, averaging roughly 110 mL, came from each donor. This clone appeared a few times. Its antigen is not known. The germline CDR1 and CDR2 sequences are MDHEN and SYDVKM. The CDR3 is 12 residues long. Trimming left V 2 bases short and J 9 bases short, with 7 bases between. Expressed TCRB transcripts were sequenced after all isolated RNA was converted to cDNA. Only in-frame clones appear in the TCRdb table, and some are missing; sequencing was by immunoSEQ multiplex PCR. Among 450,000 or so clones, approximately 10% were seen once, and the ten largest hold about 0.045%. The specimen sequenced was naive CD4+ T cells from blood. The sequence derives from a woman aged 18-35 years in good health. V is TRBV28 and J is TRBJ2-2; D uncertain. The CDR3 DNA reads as TGTGCCAGCAGTTTAAGGCACCGGGAGCTGTTTTTT. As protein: CASSLRHRELFF.